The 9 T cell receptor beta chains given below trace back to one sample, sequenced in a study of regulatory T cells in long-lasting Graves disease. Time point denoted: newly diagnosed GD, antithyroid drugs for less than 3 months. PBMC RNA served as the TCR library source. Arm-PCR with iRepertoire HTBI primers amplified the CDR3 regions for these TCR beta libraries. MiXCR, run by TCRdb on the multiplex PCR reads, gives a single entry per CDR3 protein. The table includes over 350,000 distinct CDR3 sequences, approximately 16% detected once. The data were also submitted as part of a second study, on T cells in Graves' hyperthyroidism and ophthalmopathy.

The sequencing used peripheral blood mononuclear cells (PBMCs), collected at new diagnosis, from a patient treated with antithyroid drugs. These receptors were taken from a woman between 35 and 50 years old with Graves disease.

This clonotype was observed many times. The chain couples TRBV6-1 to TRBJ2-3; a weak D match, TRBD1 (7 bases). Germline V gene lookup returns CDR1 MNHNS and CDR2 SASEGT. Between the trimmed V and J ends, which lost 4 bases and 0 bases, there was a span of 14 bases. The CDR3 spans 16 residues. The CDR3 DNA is TGTGCCAGCAGTGCAAAATCAGGGGGGAGCACAGATACGCAGTATTTT. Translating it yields CASSAKSGGSTDTQYF.

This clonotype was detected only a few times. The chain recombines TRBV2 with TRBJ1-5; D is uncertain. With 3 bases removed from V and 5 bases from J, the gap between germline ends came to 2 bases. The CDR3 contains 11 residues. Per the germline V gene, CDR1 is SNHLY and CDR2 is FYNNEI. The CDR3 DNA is TGTGCCAGCAGTGAGGATCAGCCCCAGCATTTT. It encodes CASSEDQPQHF.

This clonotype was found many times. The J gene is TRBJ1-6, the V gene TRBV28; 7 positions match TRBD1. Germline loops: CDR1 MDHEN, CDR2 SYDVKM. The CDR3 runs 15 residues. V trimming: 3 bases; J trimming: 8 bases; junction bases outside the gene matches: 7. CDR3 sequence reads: CASSFGYRGYSPLHF. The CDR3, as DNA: TGTGCCAGCAGTTTTGGTTACAGGGGTTATTCACCCCTCCACTTT.

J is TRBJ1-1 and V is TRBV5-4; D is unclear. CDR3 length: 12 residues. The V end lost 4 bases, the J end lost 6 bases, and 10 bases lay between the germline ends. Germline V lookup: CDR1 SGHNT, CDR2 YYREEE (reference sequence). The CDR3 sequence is CASSITTAEAFF. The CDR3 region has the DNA TGTGCCAGCAGCATCACAACGGCTGAAGCTTTCTTT.

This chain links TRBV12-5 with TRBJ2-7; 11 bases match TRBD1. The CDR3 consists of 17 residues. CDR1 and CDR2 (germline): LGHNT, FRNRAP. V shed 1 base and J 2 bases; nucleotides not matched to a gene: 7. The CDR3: CASGLAGQGEVAYEQYF. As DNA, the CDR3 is TGTGCTAGTGGTTTGGCGGGACAGGGGGAAGTGGCCTACGAGCAGTACTTC.

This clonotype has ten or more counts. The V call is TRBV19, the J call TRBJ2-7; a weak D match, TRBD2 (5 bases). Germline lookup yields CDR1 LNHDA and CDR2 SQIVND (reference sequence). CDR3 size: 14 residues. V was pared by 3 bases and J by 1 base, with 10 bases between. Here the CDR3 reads CASSMTGSSYEQYF. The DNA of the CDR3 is TGTGCCAGTAGTATGACGGGGAGTTCCTACGAGCAGTACTTC.

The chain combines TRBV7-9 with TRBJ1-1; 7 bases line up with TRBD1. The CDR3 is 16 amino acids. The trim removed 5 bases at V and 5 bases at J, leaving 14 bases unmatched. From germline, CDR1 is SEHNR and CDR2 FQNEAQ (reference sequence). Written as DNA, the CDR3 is TGTGCCAGCAGCCCAATAGGCGGGACAGTTTTAACTGAAGCTTTCTTT. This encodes CASSPIGGTVLTEAFF.

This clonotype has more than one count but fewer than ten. CDR3 sequence: CASSQSHTGRPYEQYF. In DNA form, the CDR3 reads TGTGCCAGCAGCCAATCTCATACAGGGAGACCCTACGAGCAGTACTTC. The chain uses TRBV16 and TRBJ2-7; a weak D match, TRBD1 (6 bases). V was clipped by 0 bases and J by 2 bases, with 14 bases between them. CDR1 and CDR2 (germline): KGHSY, FQNENV. The CDR3 is 16 amino acids.

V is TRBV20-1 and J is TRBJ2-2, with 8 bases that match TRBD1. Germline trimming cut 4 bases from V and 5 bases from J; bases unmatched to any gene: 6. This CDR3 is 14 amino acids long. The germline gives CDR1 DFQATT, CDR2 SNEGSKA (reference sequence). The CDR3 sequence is CSATDRGGTGELFF. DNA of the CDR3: TGCAGTGCTACCGACAGGGGCGGGACCGGGGAGCTGTTTTTT.